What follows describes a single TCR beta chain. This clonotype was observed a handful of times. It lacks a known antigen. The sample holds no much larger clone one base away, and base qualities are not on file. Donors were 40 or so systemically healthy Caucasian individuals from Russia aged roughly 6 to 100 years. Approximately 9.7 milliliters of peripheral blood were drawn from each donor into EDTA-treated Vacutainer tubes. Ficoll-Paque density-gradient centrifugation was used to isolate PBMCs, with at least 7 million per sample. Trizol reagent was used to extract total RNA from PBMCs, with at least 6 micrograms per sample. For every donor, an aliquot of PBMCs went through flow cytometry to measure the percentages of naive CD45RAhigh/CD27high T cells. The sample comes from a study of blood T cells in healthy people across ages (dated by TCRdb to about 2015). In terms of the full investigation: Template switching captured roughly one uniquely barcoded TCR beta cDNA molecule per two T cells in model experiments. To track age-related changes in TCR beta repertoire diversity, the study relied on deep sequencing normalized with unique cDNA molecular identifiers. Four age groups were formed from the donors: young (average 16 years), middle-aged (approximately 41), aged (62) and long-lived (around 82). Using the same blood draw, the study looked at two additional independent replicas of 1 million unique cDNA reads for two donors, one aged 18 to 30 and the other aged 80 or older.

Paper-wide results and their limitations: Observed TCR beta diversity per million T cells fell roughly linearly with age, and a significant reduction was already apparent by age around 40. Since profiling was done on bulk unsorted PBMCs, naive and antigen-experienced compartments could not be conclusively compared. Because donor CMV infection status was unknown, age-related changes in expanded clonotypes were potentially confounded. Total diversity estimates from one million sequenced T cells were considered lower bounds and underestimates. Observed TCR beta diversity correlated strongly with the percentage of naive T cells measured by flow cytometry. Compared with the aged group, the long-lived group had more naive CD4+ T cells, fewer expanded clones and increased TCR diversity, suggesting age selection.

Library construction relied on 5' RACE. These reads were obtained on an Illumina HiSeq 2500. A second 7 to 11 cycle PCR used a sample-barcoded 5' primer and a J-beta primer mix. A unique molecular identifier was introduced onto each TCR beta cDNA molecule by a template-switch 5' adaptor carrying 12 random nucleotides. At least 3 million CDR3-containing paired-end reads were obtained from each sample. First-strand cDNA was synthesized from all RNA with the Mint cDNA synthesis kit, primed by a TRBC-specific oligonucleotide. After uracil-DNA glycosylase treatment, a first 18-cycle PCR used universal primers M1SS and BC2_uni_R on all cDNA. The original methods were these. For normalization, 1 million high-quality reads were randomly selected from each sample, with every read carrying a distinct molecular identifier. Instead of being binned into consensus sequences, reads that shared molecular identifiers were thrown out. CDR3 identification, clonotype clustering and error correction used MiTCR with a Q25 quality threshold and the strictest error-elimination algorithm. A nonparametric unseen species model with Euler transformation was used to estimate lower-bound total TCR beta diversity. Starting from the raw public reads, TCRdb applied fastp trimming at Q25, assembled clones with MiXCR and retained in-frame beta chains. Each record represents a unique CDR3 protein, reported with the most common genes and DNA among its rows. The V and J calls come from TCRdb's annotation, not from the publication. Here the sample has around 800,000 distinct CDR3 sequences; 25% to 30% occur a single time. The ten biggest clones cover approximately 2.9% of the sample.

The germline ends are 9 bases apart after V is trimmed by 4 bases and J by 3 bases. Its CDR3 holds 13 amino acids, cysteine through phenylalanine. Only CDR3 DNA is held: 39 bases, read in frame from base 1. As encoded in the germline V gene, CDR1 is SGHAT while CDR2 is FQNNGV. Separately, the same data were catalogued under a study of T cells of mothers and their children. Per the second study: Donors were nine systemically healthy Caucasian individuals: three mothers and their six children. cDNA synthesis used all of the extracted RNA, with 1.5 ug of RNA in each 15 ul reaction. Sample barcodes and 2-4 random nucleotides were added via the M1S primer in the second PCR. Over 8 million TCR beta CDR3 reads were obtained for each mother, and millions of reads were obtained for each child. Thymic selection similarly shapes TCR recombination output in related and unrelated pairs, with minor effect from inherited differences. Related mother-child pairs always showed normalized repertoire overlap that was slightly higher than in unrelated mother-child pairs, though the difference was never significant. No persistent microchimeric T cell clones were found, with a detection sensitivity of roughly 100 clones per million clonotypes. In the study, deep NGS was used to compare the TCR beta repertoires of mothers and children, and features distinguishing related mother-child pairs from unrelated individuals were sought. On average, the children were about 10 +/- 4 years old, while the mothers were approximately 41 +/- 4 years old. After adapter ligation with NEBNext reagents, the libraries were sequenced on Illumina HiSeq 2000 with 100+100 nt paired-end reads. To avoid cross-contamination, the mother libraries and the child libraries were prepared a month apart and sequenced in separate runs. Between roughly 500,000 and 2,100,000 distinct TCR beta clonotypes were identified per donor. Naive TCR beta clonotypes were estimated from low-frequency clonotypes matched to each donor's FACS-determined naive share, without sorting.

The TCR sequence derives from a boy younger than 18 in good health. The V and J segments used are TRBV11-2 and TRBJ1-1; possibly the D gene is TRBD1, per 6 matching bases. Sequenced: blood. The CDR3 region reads CASSSRGDTEAFF. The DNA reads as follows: TGTGCCAGCAGCTCTAGGGGGGACACTGAAGCTTTCTTT.